The 12 T cell receptor beta chains reported below all come from one sample, sequenced in a study of T cell clonotyping in hematopoietic cell transplantation. Method: immunoSEQ multiplex PCR; TCRdb's copy keeps in-frame clones and lacks some. Here the sample spans about 27,000 clones, more than 90% being singletons. Sequenced: peripheral blood mononuclear cells. These receptors all come from a man aged 50 to 59 in good health. Some clones in this sample may be carry-over from other donors' samples.

The chain has TRBV4-3 and TRBJ2-5; 9 bases align to TRBD1. The CDR3 contains 21 residues. From germline, CDR1 is LGHNA and CDR2 YSLEER. The J segment lost 3 bases and the V segment lost 0 bases, leaving 20 bases of the junction unmatched. The CDR3 region has the DNA TGCGCCAGCAGCCAAGATGGAGGACAGGGGTTTTCGTCGGGGCCCAAAGAGACCCAGTACTTC. It codes for CASSQDGGQGFSSGPKETQYF.

Here the CDR3 reads CASSRGSWELFF. CDR3 coding DNA: TGTGCCAGCAGTAGAGGGAGCTGGGAGCTGTTTTTT. The J gene is TRBJ2-2, the V gene TRBV6-6; TRBD2 might be the D (5 bases). Deletions cut 5 bases from V and 9 bases from J, with 10 bases between. The CDR3 has 12 residues. Germline CDR1 reads MNHNY; CDR2 reads SVGAGI (reference sequence).

V is TRBV5-1 and J is TRBJ1-6, with no clear D. Trimming removed 0 bases from V and 9 bases from J, with 10 bases in between. This CDR3 is built from 14 residues. The germline V gene encodes CDR1 SGHRS and CDR2 YFSETQ. CDR3 sequence: CASSLGAESSPLHF. In nucleotides, the CDR3 is TGCGCCAGCAGCTTGGGGGCAGAAAGTTCACCCCTCCACTTT. The full variable domain, with the rest looked up from reference TRBV5-1 and TRBJ1-6, is KAGVTQTPRYLIKTRGQQVTLSCSPISGHRSVSWYQQTPGQGLQFLFEYFSETQRNKGNFPGRFSGRQFSNSRSEMNVSTLELGDSALYLCASSLGAESSPLHFGNGTRLTVT.

The chain links TRBV28 to TRBJ2-3, with D possibly TRBD2 on 5 matching bases. The CDR3 covers 14 residues. In germline, CDR1 is MDHEN, CDR2 SYDVKM. V gave up 6 bases and J gave up 0 bases, with 10 bases separating them. The CDR3 region is CASRPRGSTDTQYF. The CDR3 region has the DNA TGTGCCAGCAGACCCCGGGGAAGCACAGATACGCAGTATTTT.

This chain uses TRBV19 with TRBJ1-2; D is unclear. This CDR3 is 13 amino acids long. CDR1 and CDR2 (germline): LNHDA, SQIVND (reference sequence). Trimming stripped 7 bases from V and 4 bases from J, with 13 bases between. The CDR3 here is CASTAFWGYGYTF. The CDR3 coding sequence is TGTGCCAGTACCGCCTTTTGGGGCTATGGCTACACCTTC.

CDR3 sequence (DNA): TGCGCCAGCAGCGATAGCGGGGGAAATACGCAGTATTTT. Encoded protein: CASSDSGGNTQYF. This sequence joins TRBV5-1 and TRBJ2-3; TRBD2 agrees at 9 bases. The CDR3 covers 13 residues. In germline, CDR1 is SGHRS, CDR2 YFSETQ. The trim removed 4 bases at V and 7 bases at J, leaving 4 bases unmatched.

The chain is built from TRBV7-2 and TRBJ2-3; D not certain. Germline V lookup: CDR1 SGHTA, CDR2 FQGNSA. The ends were cut back, 5 bases at V and 0 bases at J, with 6 bases in the middle. The CDR3 covers 13 residues. The DNA of the CDR3 is TGTGCCAGCAGCCGCCCCAGCACAGATACGCAGTATTTT. Translating gives CASSRPSTDTQYF.

The chain links TRBV28 to TRBJ1-2; D possibly corresponds to TRBD1 (6 bases). The germline CDR1 and CDR2 sequences are MDHEN and SYDVKM. This CDR3 contains 12 residues. V was trimmed by 7 bases and J by 4 bases, leaving 10 bases between them. Here the CDR3 reads CASNRVGYGYTF. The CDR3, as DNA: TGTGCCAGCAACAGGGTCGGCTATGGCTACACCTTC.

The V gene is TRBV7-7, the J gene TRBJ2-7; D may be TRBD1 or TRBD2 (5 bases each). The V and J ends lost 6 bases and 6 bases respectively, with 12 bases between them. This CDR3 has 12 amino acids. CDR1 is SSHAT, CDR2 FNYEAQ, per germline (reference sequence). The CDR3, as DNA: TGTGCCAGCAGTCAAGGGGACGGCGAGCAGTACTTC. Protein sequence: CASSQGDGEQYF. Full variable domain (missing parts from reference TRBV7-7 and TRBJ2-7): GAGVSQSPRYKVTKRGQDVTLRCDPISSHATLYWYQQALGQGPEFLTYFNYEAQPDKSGLPSDRFSAERPEGSISTLTIQRTEQRDSAMYRCASSQGDGEQYFGPGTRLTVT.

This clone has a single count. The V call is TRBV19, the J call TRBJ2-5; the match to TRBD2 covers 16 bases. The germline gives CDR1 LNHDA, CDR2 SQIVND (reference sequence). Trimming removed 10 bases from V and 3 bases from J; junction bases left unmatched: 5. The CDR3 is 15 residues long. The CDR3 region has the DNA TGTGCCACCGCGGGACTAGCGGGGGGGGAAGAGACCCAGTACTTC. This gives the protein CATAGLAGGEETQYF.

The chain couples TRBV6-5 to TRBJ1-2; 10 bases agree with TRBD1. J gave up 4 bases and V 6 bases, and 5 bases lay outside the gene matches. The CDR3 runs 14 residues. Per germline, CDR1 MNHEY and CDR2 SVGAGI. CDR3 in amino acids: CASSFGTGVYGYTF. DNA of the CDR3: TGTGCCAGCAGCTTTGGGACAGGGGTCTATGGCTACACCTTC.

J is TRBJ1-6 and V is TRBV2; D is perhaps TRBD1 (5 bases). The germline CDR1 and CDR2 sequences are SNHLY and FYNNEI. The ends were cut back, 4 bases at V and 10 bases at J, with 11 bases in the middle. The CDR3 covers 13 residues. The CDR3 DNA reads as TGTGCCAGCAGTGTTGGGGCCGGCTCACCCCTCCACTTT. Protein sequence: CASSVGAGSPLHF.